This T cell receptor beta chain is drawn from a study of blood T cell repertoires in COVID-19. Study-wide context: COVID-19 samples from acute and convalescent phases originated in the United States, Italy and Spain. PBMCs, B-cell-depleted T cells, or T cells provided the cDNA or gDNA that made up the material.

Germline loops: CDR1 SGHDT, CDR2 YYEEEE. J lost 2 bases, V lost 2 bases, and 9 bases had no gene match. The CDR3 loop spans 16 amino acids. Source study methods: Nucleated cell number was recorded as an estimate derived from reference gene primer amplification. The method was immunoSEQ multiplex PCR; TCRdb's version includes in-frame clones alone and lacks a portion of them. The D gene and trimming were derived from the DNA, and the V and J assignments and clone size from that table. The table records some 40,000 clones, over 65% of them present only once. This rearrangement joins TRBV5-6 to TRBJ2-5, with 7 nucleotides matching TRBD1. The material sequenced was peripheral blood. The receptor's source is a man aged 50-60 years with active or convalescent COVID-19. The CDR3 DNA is TGTGCCAGCAGCTTACAGAGGGGGCGCTATCAAGAGACCCAGTACTTC. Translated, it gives CASSLQRGRYQETQYF.